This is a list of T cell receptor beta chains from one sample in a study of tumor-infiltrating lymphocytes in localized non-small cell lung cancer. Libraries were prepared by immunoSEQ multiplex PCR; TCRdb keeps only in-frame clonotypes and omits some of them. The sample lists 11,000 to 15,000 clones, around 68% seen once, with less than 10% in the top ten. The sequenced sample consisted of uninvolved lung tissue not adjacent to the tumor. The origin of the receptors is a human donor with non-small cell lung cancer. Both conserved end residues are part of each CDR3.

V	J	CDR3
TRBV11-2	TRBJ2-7	CASSFLAGAYEQYF
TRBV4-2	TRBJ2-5	CASSQDWVEKTQYF
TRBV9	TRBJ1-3	CASSVDHSSGNTIYF
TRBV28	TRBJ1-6	CASRWGQVPSNSPLHF
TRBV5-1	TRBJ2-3	CASSLALQGSTDTQYF
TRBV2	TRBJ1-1	CASIRDMNTEAFF
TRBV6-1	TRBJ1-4	CASSGGNYEKLFF
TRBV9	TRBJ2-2	CASSPMGTGRTGELFF
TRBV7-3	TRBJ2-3	CASSPVGQGATDTQYF
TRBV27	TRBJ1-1	CASSSRQGGYTEAFF
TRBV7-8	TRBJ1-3	CASSLAIGHTIYF
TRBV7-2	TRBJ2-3	CASSLAGGPEDTQYF
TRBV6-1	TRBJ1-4	CASSEAHRGFATNEKLFF
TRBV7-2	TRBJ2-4	CASSLVKGEGNIQYF
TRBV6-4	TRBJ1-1	CASMDYSGGTEAFF
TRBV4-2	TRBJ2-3	CASSQYSGGETDTQYF